Listed here is a single TCR beta chain. With V trimmed by 2 bases and J by 5 bases, 4 bases remained unmatched. The germline V gene has CDR1 MNHEY and CDR2 SMNVEV (reference sequence). The CDR3 has 14 residues. RNA transcripts yielded amplified TCR beta CDR3 regions. An initial round of RT-PCR targeting the TCR CDR3 relied on the HTBI primer set. Each CDR3 protein is one row after TCRdb ran MiXCR on the multiplex PCR reads. The table has approximately 400,000 distinct CDR3 sequences, more than 20% seen once. This specimen belongs to a study of T cells in Graves' hyperthyroidism and ophthalmopathy. The clonotype originates from a man aged 45-60 years with Graves' hyperthyroidism. This chain joins TRBV27 and TRBJ2-5; TRBD2 matches at 8 bases. The source material was blood. The CDR3 DNA is TGTGCCAGCAGTTTAGCGGGAGGCTGGGAGACCCAGTACTTC. This encodes CASSLAGGWETQYF.